The present T cell receptor (beta chain) was sequenced within a study of blood T cell repertoires in COVID-19. In the study overall: Acute and convalescent COVID-19 specimens originated in the United States, Italy and Spain.

Seattle cases were enrolled at active infection and followed longitudinally. As processed by the authors: By means of reference gene primer amplification, nucleated cell counts were estimated. The repertoire was sequenced with immunoSEQ multiplex PCR; TCRdb's copy has only in-frame clones and lacks some. V, J and clone size are taken as reported in that table, and D and trimming were inferred from the DNA itself. The sample yields a few hundred thousand clones, around 83% seen once. The clonotype was recovered from a woman aged 45-65 years with COVID-19, enrolled during active disease. The sequenced material came from peripheral blood.

Written as DNA, the CDR3 is TGTGCCAGCAGCTTAGCCAGACTAGCGGGGGCCTACAATGAGCAGTTCTTC. Its protein is CASSLARLAGAYNEQFF. The V gene is TRBV11-3, the J gene TRBJ2-1; 12 bases map to TRBD2. CDR3 length: 17 residues. The J segment lost 2 bases and the V segment lost 1 base, leaving 3 bases of the junction unmatched. From germline, CDR1 is SGHNT and CDR2 YENEEA.